This TCR beta chain was identified during a study of T-cell memory formation after mild COVID-19. TCRdb re-called the 5' RACE reads with MiXCR, one entry per CDR3 protein. Here the sample spans fewer than 350,000 distinct CDR3 sequences, roughly 17% being singletons. This CDR3 region has 16 residues. The junction had 14 bases not matched to a gene; V was cut back by 5 bases and J by 6 bases. Germline V gene sequence: CDR1 LGHNA, CDR2 YSLEER. Source material: PBMCs or a T cell subset sorted from them (not recorded which). This clonotype was sampled from a man between 18 and 29 years old who had mild COVID-19 (a few samples of this study predate the infection). Cell type and time point are not known. The rearrangement links TRBV4-3 to TRBJ1-1, with TRBD1 matching 8 bases. CDR3 protein: CASSARTGLPFPEAFF. CDR3 DNA: TGCGCCAGCAGCGCACGGACAGGGCTCCCTTTCCCTGAAGCTTTCTTT.